Listed below are T cell receptor beta chains from one sample, sequenced in a study of T cells after somatic rescue of genetic block. Data came from immunoSEQ multiplex PCR; TCRdb stores just in-frame clones and leaves some out. The sample has 110,000 or so clones; about nine tenths are singletons. Sequencing used peripheral blood mononuclear cells (PBMCs). These TCRs come from a woman aged 18-30 years. Both conserved end residues are part of each CDR3. A D gene is named only where the DNA matches it firmly. Size is omitted from some rows. Given values are once, few, many or a class for expanded clones.

j_call	d_call	clone_size	v_call	cdr3_nt	cdr3_aa
TRBJ2-7	TRBD1	.	TRBV18	TGTGCCAGCTCACCGCTCCCAGGGGGACACCACTACGAGCAGTACTTC	CASSPLPGGHHYEQYF
TRBJ2-7	.	.	TRBV7-9	TGTGCCAGCAGCTACCCCCCTACGGGGGAGACCCCCTACGAGCAGTACTTC	CASSYPPTGETPYEQYF
TRBJ1-4	.	.	TRBV11-2	TGTGCCAGCAGCTTAGTCCCCCTCCGGCAGGGGGAAAAACTGTTTTTT	CASSLVPLRQGEKLFF
TRBJ2-3	.	.	TRBV30	TGTGCCTGGAGTGTACTGGGGGGAAGGGGAAATACGCAGTATTTT	CAWSVLGGRGNTQYF
TRBJ1-2	.	once	TRBV6-5	TGTGCCAGCAGTTACTCTCAAACAGGCAGGCCTAATGGCTACACCTTC	CASSYSQTGRPNGYTF
TRBJ1-2	TRBD1	.	TRBV6-4	TGTGCCAGCAGTGAATGGGGACAGGGAAGTGGCTACACCTTC	CASSEWGQGSGYTF
TRBJ2-5	TRBD1	.	TRBV7-9	TGTGCCAGCAGCTGGAGTAGACAGGGTAGGCAAGAGACCCAGTACTTC	CASSWSRQGRQETQYF
TRBJ1-2	TRBD1	.	TRBV7-9	TGTGCCAGCAGCCTAGGACAGGGTCATGGCTACACCTTC	CASSLGQGHGYTF
TRBJ1-4	.	.	TRBV9	TGTGCCAGCAGCGTAGGGCACTCAACTAATGAAAAACTGTTTTTT	CASSVGHSTNEKLFF
TRBJ2-1	.	.	TRBV9	TGTGCCAGCAGCGTAGGGCAGGACCTGGGCAATGAGCAGTTCTTC	CASSVGQDLGNEQFF
TRBJ1-6	.	.	TRBV30	TGTGCCTGGAGTCCCGGGTCACCCCTCCACTTT	CAWSPGSPLHF
TRBJ1-2	TRBD1	.	TRBV7-9	TGTGCCAGCAGCTTAGCTGGGACAGGGATCCCTTCGTATGGCTACACCTTC	CASSLAGTGIPSYGYTF
TRBJ1-1	.	.	TRBV6-5	TGTGCCAGCAGCAACGGGGGGGACACTGAAGCTTTCTTT	CASSNGGDTEAFF
TRBJ2-2	TRBD2	.	TRBV5-4	TGTGCCAGCAGCTTAGGACTAGCGGGGCAGAACACCGGGGAGCTGTTTTTT	CASSLGLAGQNTGELFF
TRBJ2-1	.	.	TRBV29-1	TGCAGCGTTCCTACAGGGTCCAATGAGCAGTTCTTC	CSVPTGSNEQFF
TRBJ1-1	TRBD1	.	TRBV5-1	TGCGCCAGCAGCTTGGGAGGGGCAGGGGGCAAAGGCACTGAAGCTTTCTTT	CASSLGGAGGKGTEAFF
TRBJ2-7	.	.	TRBV9	TGTGCCAGCAGCGGCAGACAGACAAATCTCCCTTATGAGCAGTACTTC	CASSGRQTNLPYEQYF
TRBJ2-3	.	few	TRBV30	TGTGCCTGGAGTGTGGGGGGGCGTTTGTGGACAGATACGCAGTATTTT	CAWSVGGRLWTDTQYF
TRBJ2-5	TRBD2	.	TRBV5-1	TGCGCCAGCAGCGCTAGCGGGGGAGGGTTCGGAGAGACCCAGTACTTC	CASSASGGGFGETQYF
TRBJ2-7	TRBD2	once	TRBV9	TGTGCCAGCAGCGTAGAAGGGCAGCCGGGAGGCGAGCAGTACTTC	CASSVEGQPGGEQYF
TRBJ2-7	TRBD1	once	TRBV14	TGTGCCAGCAGCGAAATCGGGACAGTCCACGAGCAGTACTTC	CASSEIGTVHEQYF
TRBJ1-2	.	.	TRBV7-9	TGTGCCAGCAGCTCCGTCGGACGGGGTAATGCTAACTATGGCTACACCTTC	CASSSVGRGNANYGYTF
TRBJ1-6	.	once	TRBV10-3	TGTGCCATCAGTGATTTAGAGGATTCACCCCTCCACTTT	CAISDLEDSPLHF